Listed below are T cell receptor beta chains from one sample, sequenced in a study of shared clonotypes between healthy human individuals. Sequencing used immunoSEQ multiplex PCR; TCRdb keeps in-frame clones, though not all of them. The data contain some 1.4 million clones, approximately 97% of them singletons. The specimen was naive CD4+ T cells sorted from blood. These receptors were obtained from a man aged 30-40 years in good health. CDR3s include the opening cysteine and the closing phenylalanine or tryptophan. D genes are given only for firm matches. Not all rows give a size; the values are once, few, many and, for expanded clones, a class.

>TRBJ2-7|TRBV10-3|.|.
CAISELSDSYEQYF
TGTGCCATCAGTGAGTTGTCAGACTCCTACGAGCAGTACTTC
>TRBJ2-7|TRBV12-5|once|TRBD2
CASALGTSGTYEQYF
TGTGCTAGTGCCCTTGGGACTAGCGGAACCTACGAGCAGTACTTC
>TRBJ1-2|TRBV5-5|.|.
CASSLAGTGYTF
TGTGCCAGCAGCTTGGCAGGGACGGGCTACACCTTC
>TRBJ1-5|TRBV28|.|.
CASNFGDSNQPQHF
TGTGCCAGCAACTTTGGTGATAGCAATCAGCCCCAGCATTTT
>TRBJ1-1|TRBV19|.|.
CASSIQAARVGTEAFF
TGTGCCAGTAGTATACAGGCCGCAAGGGTAGGCACTGAAGCTTTCTTT
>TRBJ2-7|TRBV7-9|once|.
CASSLALTGPGEQYF
TGTGCCAGCAGCTTAGCACTTACAGGGCCAGGCGAGCAGTACTTC
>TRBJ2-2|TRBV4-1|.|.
CASSQRPSGELFF
TGCGCCAGCAGCCAGCGCCCCAGCGGGGAGCTGTTTTTT
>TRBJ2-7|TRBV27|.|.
CASSRSSAYEQYF
TGTGCCAGCAGTAGAAGCTCCGCCTACGAGCAGTACTTC
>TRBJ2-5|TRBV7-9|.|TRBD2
CASSQTTSGPRKTQYF
TGTGCCAGCAGCCAAACGACTAGCGGACCAAGAAAGACCCAGTACTTC
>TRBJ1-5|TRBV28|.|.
CASSQSIYNQPQHF
TGTGCCAGCAGCCAAAGTATCTACAATCAGCCCCAGCATTTT
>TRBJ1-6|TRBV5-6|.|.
CASSLFRPGAGSPLHF
TGTGCCAGCAGCTTGTTCAGGCCGGGGGCTGGTTCACCCCTCCACTTT
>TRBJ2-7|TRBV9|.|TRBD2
CASSPGGRAYEQYF
TGTGCCAGCAGCCCCGGAGGGAGGGCCTACGAGCAGTACTTC
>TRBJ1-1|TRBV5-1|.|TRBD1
CASSHGQGRAEAFF
TGCGCCAGCAGCCACGGACAGGGAAGGGCTGAAGCTTTCTTT
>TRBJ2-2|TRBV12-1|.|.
CASSDLAGYTGELFF
TGTGCCAGCAGCGATCTAGCGGGCTACACCGGGGAGCTGTTTTTT
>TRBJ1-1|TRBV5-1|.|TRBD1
CASSLTYDRAGRMNTEAFF
TGCGCCAGCAGCTTGACTTACGACAGGGCGGGGAGAATGAACACTGAAGCTTTCTTT
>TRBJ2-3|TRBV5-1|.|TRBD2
CASSSGTSLSTDTQYF
TGCGCCAGCAGCTCCGGGACTAGTCTTAGCACAGATACGCAGTATTTT
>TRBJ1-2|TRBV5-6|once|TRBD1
CASSYRGQPNYGYTF
TGTGCCAGCAGCTATCGGGGACAGCCTAACTATGGCTACACCTTC
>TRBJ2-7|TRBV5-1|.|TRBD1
CASSLGQVNPSYEQYF
TGCGCCAGCAGCCTCGGACAGGTTAACCCCTCCTACGAGCAGTACTTC
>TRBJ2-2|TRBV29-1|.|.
CSVEDRQRANTGELFF
TGCAGCGTTGAAGACCGACAGAGAGCAAACACCGGGGAGCTGTTTTTT
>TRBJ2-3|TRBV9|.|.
CASSTTSTDTQYF
TGTGCCAGCAGCACTACAAGCACAGATACGCAGTATTTT
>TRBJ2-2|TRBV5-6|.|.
CASSLVLGGRSGELFF
TGTGCCAGCAGCTTGGTGCTGGGGGGCAGATCCGGGGAGCTGTTTTTT
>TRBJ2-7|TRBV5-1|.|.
CASSSGPYEQYF
TGCGCCAGCAGCTCGGGACCTTACGAGCAGTACTTC
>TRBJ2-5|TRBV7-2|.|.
CASRLIISGENIGETQYF
TGTGCCAGCAGACTAATCATCTCAGGAGAAAATATAGGAGAGACCCAGTACTTC
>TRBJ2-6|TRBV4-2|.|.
CASSQQIGSGANVLTF
TGTGCCAGCAGCCAGCAGATCGGCTCTGGGGCCAACGTCCTGACTTTC
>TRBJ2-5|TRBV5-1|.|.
CASSLAPQETQYF
TGCGCCAGCAGCTTGGCGCCGCAAGAGACCCAGTACTTC
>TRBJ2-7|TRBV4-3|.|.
CASSQAPGLGPYEQYF
TGCGCCAGCAGCCAGGCCCCGGGTCTTGGGCCCTACGAGCAGTACTTC
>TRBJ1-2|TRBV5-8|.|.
CASSLIPGGRTYGYTF
TGTGCCAGCAGCTTGATCCCTGGGGGACGGACTTATGGCTACACCTTC
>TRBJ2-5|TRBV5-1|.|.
CASSLESGTQYF
TGCGCCAGCAGCTTAGAGTCGGGGACCCAGTACTTC
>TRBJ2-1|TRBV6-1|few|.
CASSETVLNNEQFF
TGTGCCAGCAGTGAGACAGTTCTAAACAATGAGCAGTTCTTC
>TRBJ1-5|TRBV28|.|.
CASSLFLQPQHF
TGTGCCAGCAGTTTATTTCTTCAGCCCCAGCATTTT
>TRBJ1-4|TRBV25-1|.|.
CASTRRAATNEKLFF
TGTGCCAGCACCAGAAGGGCAGCAACTAATGAAAAACTGTTTTTT